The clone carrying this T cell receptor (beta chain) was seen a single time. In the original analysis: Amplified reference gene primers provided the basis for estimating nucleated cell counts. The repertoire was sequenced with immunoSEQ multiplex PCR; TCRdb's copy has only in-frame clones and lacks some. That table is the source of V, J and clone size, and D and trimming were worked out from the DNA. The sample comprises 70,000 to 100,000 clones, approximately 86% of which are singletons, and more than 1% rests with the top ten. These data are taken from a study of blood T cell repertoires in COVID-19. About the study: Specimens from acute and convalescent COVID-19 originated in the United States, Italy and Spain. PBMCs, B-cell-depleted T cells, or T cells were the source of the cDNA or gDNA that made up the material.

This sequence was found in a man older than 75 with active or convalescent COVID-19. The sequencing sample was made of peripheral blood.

The CDR3 sequence: CATKTGADTQYF. The CDR3 DNA sequence: TGTGCCACCAAGACAGGGGCAGATACGCAGTATTTT. The chain combines TRBV27 with TRBJ2-3; 8 bases agree with TRBD1. Germline V CDR1 and CDR2: MNHEY, SMNVEV (reference sequence). The CDR3 spans 12 residues. V dropped 10 bases and J dropped 4; count of bases not matched to a gene: 4.